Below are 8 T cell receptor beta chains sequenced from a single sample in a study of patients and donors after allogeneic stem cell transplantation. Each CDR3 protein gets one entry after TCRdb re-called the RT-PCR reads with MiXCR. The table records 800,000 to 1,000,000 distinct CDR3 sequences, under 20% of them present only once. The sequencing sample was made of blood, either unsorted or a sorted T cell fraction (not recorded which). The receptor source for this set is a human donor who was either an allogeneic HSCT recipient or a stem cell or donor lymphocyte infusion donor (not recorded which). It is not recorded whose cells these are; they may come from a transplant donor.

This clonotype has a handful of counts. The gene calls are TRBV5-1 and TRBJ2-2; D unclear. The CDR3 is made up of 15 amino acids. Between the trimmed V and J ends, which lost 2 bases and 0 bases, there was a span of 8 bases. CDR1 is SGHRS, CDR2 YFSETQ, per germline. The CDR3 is CASSFGVTNTGELFF. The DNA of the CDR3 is TGCGCCAGCAGCTTTGGCGTTACGAACACCGGGGAGCTGTTTTTT.

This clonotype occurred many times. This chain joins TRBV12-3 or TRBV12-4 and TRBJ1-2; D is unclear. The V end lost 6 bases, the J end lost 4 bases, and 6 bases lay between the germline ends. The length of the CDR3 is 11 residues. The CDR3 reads CASSSGYGYTF. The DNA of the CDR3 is TGTGCCAGCAGCTCGGGCTATGGCTACACCTTC.

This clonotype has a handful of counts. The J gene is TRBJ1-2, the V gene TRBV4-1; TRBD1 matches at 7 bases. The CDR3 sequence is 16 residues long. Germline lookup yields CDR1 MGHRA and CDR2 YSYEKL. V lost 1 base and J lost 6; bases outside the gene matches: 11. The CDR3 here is CASSQVSETGVDGYTF. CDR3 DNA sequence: TGCGCCAGCAGCCAAGTTTCGGAAACAGGGGTGGATGGCTACACCTTC.

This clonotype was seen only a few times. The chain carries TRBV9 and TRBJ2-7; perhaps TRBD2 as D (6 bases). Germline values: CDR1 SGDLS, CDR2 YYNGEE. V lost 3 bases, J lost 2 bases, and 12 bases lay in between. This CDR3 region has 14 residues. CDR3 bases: TGTGCCAGCAGCGCCTCGACTAGTGCCTACGAGCAGTACTTC. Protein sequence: CASSASTSAYEQYF.

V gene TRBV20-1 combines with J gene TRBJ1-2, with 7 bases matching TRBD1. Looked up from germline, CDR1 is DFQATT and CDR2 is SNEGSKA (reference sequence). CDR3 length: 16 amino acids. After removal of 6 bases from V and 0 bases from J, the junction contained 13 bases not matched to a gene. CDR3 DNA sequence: TGCAGTGCCCGCGCACGGACAGGCCGCACTAACTATGGCTACACCTTC. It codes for CSARARTGRTNYGYTF.

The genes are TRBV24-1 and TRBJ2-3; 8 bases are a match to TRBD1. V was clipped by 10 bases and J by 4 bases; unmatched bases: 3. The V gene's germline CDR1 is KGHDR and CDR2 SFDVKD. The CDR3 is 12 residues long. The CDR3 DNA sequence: TGTGCCACAGGACAGGGCTCAGATACGCAGTATTTT. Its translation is CATGQGSDTQYF.

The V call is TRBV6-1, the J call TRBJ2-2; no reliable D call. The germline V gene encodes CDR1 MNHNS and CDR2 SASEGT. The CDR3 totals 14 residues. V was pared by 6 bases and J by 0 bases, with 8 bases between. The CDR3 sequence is CASRGLANTGELFF. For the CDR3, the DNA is TGTGCCAGCAGAGGGCTGGCGAACACCGGGGAGCTGTTTTTT.

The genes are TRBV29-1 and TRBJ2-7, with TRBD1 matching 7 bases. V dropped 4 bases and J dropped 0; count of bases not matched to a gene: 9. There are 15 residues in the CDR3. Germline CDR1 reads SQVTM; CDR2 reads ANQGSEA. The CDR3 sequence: CSVGRPDRASYEQYF. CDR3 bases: TGCAGCGTTGGAAGACCAGACAGGGCCTCCTACGAGCAGTACTTC.